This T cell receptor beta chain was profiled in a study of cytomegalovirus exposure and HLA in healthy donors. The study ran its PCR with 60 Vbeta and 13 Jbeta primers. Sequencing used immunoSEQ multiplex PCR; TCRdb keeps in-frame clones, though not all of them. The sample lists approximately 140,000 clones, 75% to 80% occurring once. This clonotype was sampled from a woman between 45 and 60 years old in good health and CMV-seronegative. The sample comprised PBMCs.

CDR3 bases: TGTGCCAGCAGACGGAACGGGGGGGCGAACACCGGGGAGCTGTTTTTT. It encodes CASRRNGGANTGELFF. The rearrangement links TRBV2 to TRBJ2-2, with 8 bases lining up with TRBD2. Germline assignment: CDR1 SNHLY and CDR2 FYNNEI. The length of the CDR3 is 16 residues. Trimming at V came to 6 bases and at J to 0 bases, leaving 6 bases not matched to a gene.